This T cell receptor beta chain was profiled in a study of Ad26.COV2.S vaccination and SARS-CoV-2 variants. Study summary: Enrolled in COV1001, the donor was in the Ad26.COV2.S trial arm, which received the vaccine. General study points: Breadth, reportedly substantial, characterized the spike-specific CD8+ and CD4+ T cell responses after vaccination.

Worth noting for this clone: Antigen: not known.

The assay was immunoSEQ multiplex PCR, and TCRdb's table has in-frame clones only and misses some. The repertoire consists of about 350,000 clones, with roughly 81% occurring once and the leading ten covering 2.5% to 3.5%. V shed 6 bases and J shed 6 bases, with 18 bases lying between them. The germline gives CDR1 SGHAT, CDR2 FQNNGV. The CDR3 is 14 amino acids. Treatment in this sample: some 20 received Ad26.COV2.S at low or high dose, single or two shots; about 5 received placebo; per-sample allocation not given. Each sample was drawn 63 days after the first injection (of vaccine or placebo). This chain joins TRBV11-2 and TRBJ2-7; D may match TRBD1 or TRBD2 (5 bases each). This specimen consisted of peripheral blood, obtained in a trial of Ad26.COV2.S vaccine versus placebo. The receptor comes from a person aged 18-60 years who received the Ad26.COV2.S COVID-19 vaccine or a placebo. CDR3 protein: CASSRGPEQGEQYF. Here the CDR3 DNA reads TGTGCCAGCAGTCGCGGGCCCGAGCAGGGCGAGCAGTACTTC.